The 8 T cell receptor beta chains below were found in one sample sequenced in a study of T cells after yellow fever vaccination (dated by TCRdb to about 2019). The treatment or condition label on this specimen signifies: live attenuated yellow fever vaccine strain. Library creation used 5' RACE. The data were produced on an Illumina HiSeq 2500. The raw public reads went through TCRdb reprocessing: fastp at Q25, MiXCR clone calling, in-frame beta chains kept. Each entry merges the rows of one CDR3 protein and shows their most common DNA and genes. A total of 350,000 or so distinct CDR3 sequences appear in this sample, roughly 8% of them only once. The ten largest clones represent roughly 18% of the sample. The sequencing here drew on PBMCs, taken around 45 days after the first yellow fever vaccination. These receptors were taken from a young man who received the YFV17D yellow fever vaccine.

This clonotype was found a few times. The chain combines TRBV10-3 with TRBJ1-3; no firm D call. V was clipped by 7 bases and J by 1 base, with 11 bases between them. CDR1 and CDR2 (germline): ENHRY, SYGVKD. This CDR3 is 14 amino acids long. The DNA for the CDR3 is TGTGCCATCAACCCGGACCCGTCTGGAAACACCATATATTTT. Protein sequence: CAINPDPSGNTIYF.

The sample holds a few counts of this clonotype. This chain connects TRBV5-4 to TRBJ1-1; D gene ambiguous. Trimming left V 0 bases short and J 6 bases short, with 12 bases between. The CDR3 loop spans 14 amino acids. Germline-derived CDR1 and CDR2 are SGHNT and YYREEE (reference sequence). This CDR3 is CASSLGGGLSEAFF. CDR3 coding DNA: TGTGCCAGCAGCTTGGGGGGAGGGTTGTCTGAAGCTTTCTTT.

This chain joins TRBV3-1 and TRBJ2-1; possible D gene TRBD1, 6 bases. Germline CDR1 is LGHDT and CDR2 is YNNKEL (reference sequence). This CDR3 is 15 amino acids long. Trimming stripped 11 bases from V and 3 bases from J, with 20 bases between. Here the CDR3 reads CASTHTGIGYNEQFF. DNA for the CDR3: TGTGCCTCCACCCACACAGGGATAGGCTACAATGAGCAGTTCTTC.

CDR3 protein: CASSTVTERHEQYF. In DNA, the CDR3 is TGTGCCAGCAGTACGGTCACCGAGAGACACGAGCAGTACTTC. The chain carries TRBV7-2 and TRBJ2-7, with D hard to call. V was clipped by 6 bases and J by 5 bases, with 17 bases between them. CDR3 size: 14 residues. Germline V CDR1 and CDR2: SGHTA, FQGNSA.

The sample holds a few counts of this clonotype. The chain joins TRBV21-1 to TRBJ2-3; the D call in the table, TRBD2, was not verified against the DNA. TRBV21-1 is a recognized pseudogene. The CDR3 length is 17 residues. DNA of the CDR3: TGTGCCAGCAGCACCTCTGTTCCTAGCGGGGGGAGTGCTACGCAGTATTTT. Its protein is CASSTSVPSGGSATQYF.

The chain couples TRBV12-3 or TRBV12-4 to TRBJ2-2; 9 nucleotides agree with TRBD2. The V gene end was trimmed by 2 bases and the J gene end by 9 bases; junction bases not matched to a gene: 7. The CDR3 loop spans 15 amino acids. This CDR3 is CASSLPGLASRELFF. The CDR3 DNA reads TGTGCCAGCAGTTTACCGGGACTAGCTAGCCGGGAGCTGTTTTTT.

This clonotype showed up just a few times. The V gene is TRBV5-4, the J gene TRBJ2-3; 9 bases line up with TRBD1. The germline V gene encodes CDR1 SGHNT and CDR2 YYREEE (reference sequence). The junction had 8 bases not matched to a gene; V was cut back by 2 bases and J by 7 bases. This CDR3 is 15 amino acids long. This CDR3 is CASSFPGTGSNTQYF. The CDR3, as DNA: TGTGCCAGCAGCTTCCCCGGGACAGGGTCAAATACGCAGTATTTT. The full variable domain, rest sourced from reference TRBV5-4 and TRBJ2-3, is ETGVTQSPTHLIKTRGQQVTLRCSSQSGHNTVSWYQQALGQGPQFIFQYYREEENGRGNFPPRFSGLQFPNYSSELNVNALELDDSALYLCASSFPGTGSNTQYFGPGTRLTVL.

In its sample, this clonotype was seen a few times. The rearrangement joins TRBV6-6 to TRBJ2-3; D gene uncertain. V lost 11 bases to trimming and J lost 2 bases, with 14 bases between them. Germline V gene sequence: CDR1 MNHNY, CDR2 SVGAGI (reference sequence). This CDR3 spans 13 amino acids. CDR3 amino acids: CAGKSRDTDTQYF. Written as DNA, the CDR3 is TGTGCCGGGAAAAGTAGGGACACAGATACGCAGTATTTT.